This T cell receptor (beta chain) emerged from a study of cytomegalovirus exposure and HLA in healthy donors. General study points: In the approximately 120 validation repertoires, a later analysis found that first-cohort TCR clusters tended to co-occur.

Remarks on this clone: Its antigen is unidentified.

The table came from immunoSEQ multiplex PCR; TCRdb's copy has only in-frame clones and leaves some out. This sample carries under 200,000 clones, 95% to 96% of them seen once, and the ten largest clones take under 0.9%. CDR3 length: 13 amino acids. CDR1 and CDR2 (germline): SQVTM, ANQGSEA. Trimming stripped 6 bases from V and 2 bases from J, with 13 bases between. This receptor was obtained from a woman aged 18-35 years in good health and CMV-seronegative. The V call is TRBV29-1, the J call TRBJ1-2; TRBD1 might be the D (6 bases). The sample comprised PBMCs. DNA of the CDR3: TGCAGCGTCACCAACAGGGAAAACTATGGCTACACCTTC. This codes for CSVTNRENYGYTF.